The rows below give T cell receptor beta chains drawn from one sample of a study of blood T cell repertoires in COVID-19. The assay was immunoSEQ multiplex PCR, and TCRdb's table has in-frame clones only and misses some. The repertoire holds fewer than 350,000 clones, with 70% to 90% as singletons. The sample consisted of peripheral blood. The source of these receptors is a man younger than 35 with active or convalescent COVID-19. Each CDR3 is given with its conserved first and last residue. D genes are given only for firm matches. The size entry is marked missing in some rows and otherwise reads once, few, many or a size class.

>TRBJ1-4|-|once|TRBV5-1
CASSSSEGWRDEKLFF
TGCGCCAGCAGCTCGTCGGAGGGTTGGAGGGATGAAAAACTGTTTTTT
>TRBJ2-2|TRBD1|-|TRBV25-1
CASSVSGGYTGELFF
TGTGCCAGCAGTGTGTCAGGGGGCTACACCGGGGAGCTGTTTTTT
>TRBJ1-6|-|-|TRBV28
CASISRWNSPLHF
TGTGCCAGCATTAGTCGGTGGAATTCACCCCTCCACTTT
>TRBJ2-1|-|-|TRBV27
CASSFTGIHNEQFF
TGTGCCAGCAGTTTCACGGGGATCCACAATGAGCAGTTCTTC
>TRBJ1-3|-|-|TRBV11-2
CASSLEGGSGNTIYF
TGTGCCAGCAGCTTAGAGGGGGGATCCGGAAACACCATATATTTT
>TRBJ1-2|TRBD1|-|TRBV6-4
CATSRDSESYGYTF
TGTGCCACGAGCCGGGACAGCGAATCCTATGGCTACACCTTC
>TRBJ2-3|-|-|TRBV9
CASSVAGATSTDTQYF
TGTGCCAGCAGCGTAGCAGGGGCCACTAGCACAGATACGCAGTATTTT
>TRBJ2-5|-|-|TRBV9
CASTPGGREETQYF
TGTGCCAGCACCCCAGGGGGGCGCGAGGAGACCCAGTACTTC
>TRBJ2-3|-|-|TRBV5-8
CASSPRTLRATDTQYF
TGTGCCAGCAGCCCGCGGACACTTAGGGCCACAGATACGCAGTATTTT
>TRBJ2-7|-|-|TRBV5-1
CASSLTGDSYEQYF
TGCGCCAGCAGCTTGACGGGGGACTCCTACGAGCAGTACTTC
>TRBJ2-2|TRBD2|once|TRBV11-2
CASSLVGGATGELFF
TGTGCCAGCAGCTTAGTCGGGGGGGCCACCGGGGAGCTGTTTTTT
>TRBJ1-2|TRBD1|-|TRBV7-2
CASSLARTGVYGYTF
TGTGCCAGCAGCTTAGCCCGGACAGGGGTCTATGGCTACACCTTC
>TRBJ1-6|TRBD1|-|TRBV2
CASSDPGQLYNSPLHF
TGTGCCAGCAGTGACCCGGGACAGCTCTATAATTCACCCCTCCACTTT
>TRBJ1-1|-|-|TRBV6-5
CASRRESQAFF
TGTGCCAGCAGAAGGGAGTCACAAGCTTTCTTT
>TRBJ1-1|TRBD1|-|TRBV3-1/TRBV3-2
CASENRGLGNTEAFF
TGTGCCAGCGAAAACAGGGGGCTCGGGAACACTGAAGCTTTCTTT
>TRBJ1-3|-|-|TRBV7-6
CASSLVSRGSGNTIYF
TGTGCCAGCAGCTTAGTCTCTAGGGGCTCTGGAAACACCATATATTTT
>TRBJ1-3|-|-|TRBV4-1
CASSHQRQGGNTIYF
TGCGCCAGCAGCCACCAACGTCAGGGAGGAAACACCATATATTTT
>TRBJ1-5|TRBD1|once|TRBV15
CATSRGDRTEGINQPQHF
TGTGCCACCAGCAGAGGGGACAGGACAGAGGGCATCAATCAGCCCCAGCATTTT
>TRBJ1-3|TRBD1|-|TRBV28
CASSPMTGRGNTIYF
TGTGCCAGCAGTCCTATGACAGGGCGCGGAAACACCATATATTTT
>TRBJ1-5|-|-|TRBV6-1
CASGPGQPQHF
TGTGCCAGTGGGCCGGGACAGCCCCAGCATTTT
>TRBJ1-5|-|-|TRBV12-5
CASGLAGLQPQHF
TGTGCTAGTGGTTTGGCAGGGTTGCAGCCCCAGCATTTT
>TRBJ1-1|-|-|TRBV5-6
CASSQLSRGTEAFF
TGTGCCAGCAGTCAACTTTCACGGGGGACTGAAGCTTTCTTT
>TRBJ2-3|-|-|TRBV7-3
CASSLTGGLTDTQYF
TGTGCCAGCAGCTTAACGGGGGGGCTGACAGATACGCAGTATTTT
>TRBJ1-2|TRBD1|-|TRBV20-1
CSAWDRDSYTF
TGCAGTGCATGGGACAGGGATAGCTACACCTTC
>TRBJ1-5|-|-|TRBV7-2
CASSLAGVKQPQHF
TGTGCCAGCAGCTTAGCCGGGGTTAAGCAGCCCCAGCATTTT
>TRBJ2-5|TRBD2|-|TRBV19
CASSISGGSRETQYF
TGTGCCAGTAGTATTAGCGGGGGGTCTCGTGAGACCCAGTACTTC
>TRBJ2-2|-|few|TRBV6-4
CASSDRDNTGELFF
TGTGCCAGCAGTGACCGGGATAACACCGGGGAGCTGTTTTTT
>TRBJ2-3|TRBD1|-|TRBV5-1
CASSSGTGWADTQYF
TGCGCCAGCAGCTCGGGGACAGGGTGGGCAGATACGCAGTATTTT
>TRBJ2-1|TRBD1|-|TRBV18
CASSHRGLSNEQFF
TGTGCCAGCTCGCACAGGGGATTGTCCAATGAGCAGTTCTTC
>TRBJ2-7|TRBD2|-|TRBV5-6
CASSLAERGSYEQYF
TGTGCCAGCAGCTTGGCGGAGCGGGGGTCCTACGAGCAGTACTTC
>TRBJ1-3|TRBD1|-|TRBV9
CASSVDEGAGNTIYF
TGTGCCAGCAGCGTAGACGAGGGGGCCGGAAACACCATATATTTT
>TRBJ1-2|TRBD1|-|TRBV7-8
CASSTTYAGTVSGYTF
TGTGCCAGCAGCACTACTTATGCCGGGACAGTCTCTGGCTACACCTTC
>TRBJ2-3|TRBD1|-|TRBV5-4
CASSQGQVDYTQYF
TGTGCCAGCAGCCAGGGACAGGTTGACTATACGCAGTATTTT
>TRBJ2-7|-|-|TRBV29-1
CSVEGQTYEQYF
TGCAGCGTAGAAGGACAGACCTACGAGCAGTACTTC
>TRBJ2-1|TRBD1|-|TRBV6-2/TRBV6-3
CASSYLDPGQGSQSSYNEQFF
TGTGCCAGCAGTTACCTCGATCCGGGACAGGGGTCCCAGAGCTCCTACAATGAGCAGTTCTTC
>TRBJ2-7|TRBD1|-|TRBV28
CATRGQGFDEQYF
TGTGCCACCCGCGGACAGGGGTTTGACGAGCAGTACTTC
>TRBJ1-2|TRBD1|-|TRBV6-5
CASSLQGTYGYTF
TGTGCCAGCAGTTTACAGGGGACTTATGGCTACACCTTC
>TRBJ1-2|-|-|TRBV11-2
CASSLIQDYGYTF
TGTGCCAGCAGCTTAATCCAGGACTATGGCTACACCTTC
>TRBJ1-2|TRBD1|once|TRBV25-1
CASSDRITGEGYTF
TGTGCCAGCAGTGACCGAATAACAGGGGAAGGCTACACCTTC
>TRBJ1-2|-|-|TRBV7-2
CASSPRRGSYGYTF
TGTGCCAGCAGCCCACGTAGGGGTTCCTATGGCTACACCTTC
>TRBJ1-5|-|-|TRBV6-2/TRBV6-3
CASSSLTGRGNQPQHF
TGTGCCAGCAGTTCATTGACAGGACGGGGCAATCAGCCCCAGCATTTT
>TRBJ1-2|-|-|TRBV20-1
CSASISGRGGYTF
TGCAGTGCTAGTATATCAGGAAGGGGTGGCTACACCTTC
>TRBJ2-5|TRBD1|-|TRBV5-6
CASLGQGKETQYF
TGTGCCAGCCTCGGACAGGGGAAAGAGACCCAGTACTTC
>TRBJ1-2|-|-|TRBV7-5
CARSWDMSNYGYTF
TGTGCCAGAAGCTGGGACATGTCTAACTATGGCTACACCTTC
>TRBJ2-1|TRBD2|-|TRBV12-5
CASGLFRGGNEQFF
TGTGCTAGTGGTTTGTTCCGGGGAGGGAATGAGCAGTTCTTC
>TRBJ2-7|TRBD2|-|TRBV5-1
CASSLGLAGGNEQYF
TGCGCCAGCAGCTTGGGACTAGCGGGGGGTAACGAGCAGTACTTC
>TRBJ1-2|TRBD1|once|TRBV6-5
CASSKWTGANYGYIF
TGTGCCAGCAGTAAATGGACAGGGGCAAACTATGGCTACATCTTC
>TRBJ1-1|-|-|TRBV12-5
CASGWGDEAFF
TGTGCTAGTGGTTGGGGGGATGAAGCTTTCTTT
>TRBJ1-4|TRBD1|-|TRBV5-8
CASSPGGQGGEKLFF
TGTGCCAGCAGCCCGGGCGGACAGGGAGGTGAAAAACTGTTTTTT
>TRBJ1-2|-|few|TRBV25-1
CASSTSGVHGYTF
TGTGCCAGCAGCACTTCAGGGGTTCATGGCTACACCTTC
>TRBJ1-1|TRBD1|-|TRBV24-1
CATSDFGITGQGRTEAFF
TGTGCCACCAGTGATTTCGGCATTACCGGACAGGGAAGGACTGAAGCTTTCTTT
>TRBJ2-1|TRBD1|-|TRBV24-1
CATSDAGQGTYNEQFF
TGTGCCACCAGTGATGCCGGACAGGGAACCTACAATGAGCAGTTCTTC
>TRBJ2-1|TRBD2|medium-sized|TRBV6-5
CASFSGGPYNEQFF
TGTGCCAGTTTTAGCGGGGGCCCGTACAATGAGCAGTTCTTC
>TRBJ1-2|-|-|TRBV6-4
CASSVGANYGYTF
TGTGCCAGCAGTGTCGGGGCTAACTATGGCTACACCTTC
>TRBJ1-4|-|medium-sized|TRBV13
CASNRGNEKLFF
TGTGCCAGCAATAGAGGAAATGAAAAACTGTTTTTT